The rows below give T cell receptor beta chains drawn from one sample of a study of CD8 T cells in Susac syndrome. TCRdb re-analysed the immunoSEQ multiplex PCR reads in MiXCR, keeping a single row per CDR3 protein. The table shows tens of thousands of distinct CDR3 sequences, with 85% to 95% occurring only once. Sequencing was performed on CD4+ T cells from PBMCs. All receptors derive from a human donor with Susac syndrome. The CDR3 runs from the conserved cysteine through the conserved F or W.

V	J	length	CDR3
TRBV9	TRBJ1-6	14	CASSVGQGNSPLHF
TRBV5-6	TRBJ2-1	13	CASSFRARNEQFF
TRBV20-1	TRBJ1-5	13	CSASRGVNQPQHF
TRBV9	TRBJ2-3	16	CASSDLAGAYTDTQYF
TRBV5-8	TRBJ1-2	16	CASSFSRVGGIYGYTF
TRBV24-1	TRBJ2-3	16	CATSDPTAGGTDTQYF
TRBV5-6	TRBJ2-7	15	CASTPQGPSSYEQYF
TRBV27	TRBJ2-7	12	CATRGLSYEQYF
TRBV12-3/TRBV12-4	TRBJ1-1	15	CASSLDTGLHTEAFF
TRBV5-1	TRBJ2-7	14	CASSLSGQTYEQYF
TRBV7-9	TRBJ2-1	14	CASSLTQGDNEQFF
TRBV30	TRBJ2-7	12	CAWRDSSYEQYF
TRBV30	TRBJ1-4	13	CAWSGQGREKLFF
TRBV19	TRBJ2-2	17	CASSSPRQGANTGELFF
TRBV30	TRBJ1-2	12	CACKGYNYGYTF
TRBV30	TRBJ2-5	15	CAWRKGTGDSETQYF
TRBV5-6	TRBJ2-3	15	CASSVEEEFPNTQYF
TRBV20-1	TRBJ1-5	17	CSARGGRNRYSNQPQHF
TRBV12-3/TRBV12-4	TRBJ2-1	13	CASSLGAGGQQFF
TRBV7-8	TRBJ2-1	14	CASSASGRHNEQFF
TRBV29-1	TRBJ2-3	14	CSVAGTASTDTQYF
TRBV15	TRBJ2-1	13	CATSRVSPNEQFF
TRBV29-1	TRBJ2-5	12	CSVAQGSETQYF
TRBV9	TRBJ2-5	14	CASSVSGTQETQYF
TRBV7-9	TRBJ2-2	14	CASRPPSKSGELFF
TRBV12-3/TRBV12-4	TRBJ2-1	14	CASRRGESYNEQFF
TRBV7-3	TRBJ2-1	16	CASSQRAGTSYNEQFF
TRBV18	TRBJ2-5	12	CASSPRAETQYF
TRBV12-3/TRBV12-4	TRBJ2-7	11	CASSLEYEQYF
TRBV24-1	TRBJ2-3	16	CATSDRTDASTDTQYF
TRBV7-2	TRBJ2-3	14	CASSLAATTDTQYF
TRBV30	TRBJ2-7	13	CAWSVDRAHEQYF
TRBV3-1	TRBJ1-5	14	CASSQTVESQPQHF
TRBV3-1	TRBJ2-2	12	CASSHITGELFF
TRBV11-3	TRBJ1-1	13	CASSFKTDGQAFF
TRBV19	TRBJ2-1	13	CASSMGATSNAFF
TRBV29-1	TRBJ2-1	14	CSVAPSGDRNEQFF
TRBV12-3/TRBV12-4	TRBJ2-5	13	CASSFYGYETQYF
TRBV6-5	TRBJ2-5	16	CVSSSFYSGGKETQYF
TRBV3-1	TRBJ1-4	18	CASSQDRGSTGINEKLFF
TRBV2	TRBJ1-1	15	CATYLRTSMNTEAFF
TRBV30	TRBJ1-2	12	CAWNYRANGYTF
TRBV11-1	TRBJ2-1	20	CASSPKWGASGPSSYNEQFF
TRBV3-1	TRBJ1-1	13	CASSPFQGTEAFF
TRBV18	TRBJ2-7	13	CASSPTGWDEQYF
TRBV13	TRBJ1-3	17	CASSLRGGRNSGNTIYF
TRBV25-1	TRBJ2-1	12	CASSESTNEQFF
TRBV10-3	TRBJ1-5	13	CAIARYGNQPQHF
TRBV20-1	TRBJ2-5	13	CSASRGVQETQYF
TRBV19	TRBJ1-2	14	CASSPTGNRYGYTF
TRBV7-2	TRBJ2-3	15	CASSLGTSGRDTQYF
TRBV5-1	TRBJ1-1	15	CASSLAGSTKTEAFF
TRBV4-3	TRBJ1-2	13	CASSQTTGFGYTF
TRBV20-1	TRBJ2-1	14	CSAREGGSRNEQFF
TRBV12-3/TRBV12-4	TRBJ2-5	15	CASSFGGRPQETQYF